What follows are 17 T cell receptor beta chains derived from one specimen sequenced in a study of CD8 T cells in ankylosing spondylitis. These TCRs are of unknown antigen specificity. Study-wide findings and caveats: Characteristic, it appeared, of ankylosing spondylitis blood was a TCR beta motif of about eight highly homologous variants.

TCRdb fed the 5' RACE reads into MiXCR, producing one record per CDR3 protein. The sample has about 840,000 distinct CDR3 sequences; about 12% are singletons. The sequencing sample was made of blood, either unsorted or a sorted T cell fraction (not recorded which). These receptor sequences come from a male donor with ankylosing spondylitis.

This clonotype has at least ten counts. The chain employs TRBV7-3 and TRBJ2-2; D remains unclear. V lost 5 bases and J 3 bases, leaving 4 bases between the germline ends. Looked up from germline, CDR1 is SGHTA and CDR2 is FQGTGA. The CDR3 runs 12 residues. The CDR3 DNA reads TGTGCCAGCAGCCCCTACACCGGGGAGCTGTTTTTT. Protein: CASSPYTGELFF.

V is TRBV20-1 and J is TRBJ1-2, with 7 bases fitting TRBD1. This CDR3 region has 13 residues. V lost 1 base and J lost 3; bases outside the gene matches: 2. Germline values: CDR1 DFQATT, CDR2 SNEGSKA (reference sequence). As DNA, the CDR3 is TGCAGTGCTAGAGTAACAGGGGACTATGGCTACACCTTC. The encoded protein is CSARVTGDYGYTF.

This clonotype was found many times. The chain joins TRBV20-1 to TRBJ1-4; TRBD1 might be the D (5 bases). V dropped 5 bases and J dropped 10 bases, with 17 bases sitting between them. The germline V gene has CDR1 DFQATT and CDR2 SNEGSKA (reference sequence). This CDR3 is 13 amino acids long. The CDR3 is CSALDMRWGKLFF. The DNA for the CDR3 is TGCAGTGCTTTGGACATGAGGTGGGGAAAACTGTTTTTT.

This clonotype was observed at least ten times. The rearrangement links TRBV12-3 or TRBV12-4 to TRBJ1-1; the D is unclear. The CDR3 loop spans 13 amino acids. Trimming shortened V by 4 bases and J by 10 bases, and 16 bases separated the two germline ends. CDR3 in amino acids: CASSSPGKEGAFF. CDR3 sequence (DNA): TGTGCCAGCAGTTCTCCGGGCAAAGAAGGAGCTTTCTTT.

The DNA of the CDR3 is TGCGCCAGCAGCCAAGTTGTGACTGGGGGGGGAAAACTGTTTTTT. Residues: CASSQVVTGGGKLFF. V gene TRBV4-1 combines with J gene TRBJ1-4; D possibly corresponds to TRBD1 (5 bases). The CDR3 sequence is 15 residues long. In germline, CDR1 is MGHRA, CDR2 YSYEKL. V lost 1 base and J 10 bases, leaving 16 bases between the germline ends.

The rearrangement links TRBV4-2 to TRBJ1-2, with D maybe TRBD1 (5 bases). The V and J ends lost 1 base and 8 bases respectively, with 8 bases between them. This CDR3 region has 12 residues. The germline V gene encodes CDR1 LGHNA and CDR2 YNFKEQ. CDR3 nucleotides: TGTGCCAGCAGCCAAGTGCGGGACGGCTACACCTTC. It specifies CASSQVRDGYTF.

This clonotype has a handful of counts. The chain couples TRBV20-1 to TRBJ2-7; 14 bases are shared with TRBD2. CDR3 length: 14 residues. After removal of 6 bases from V and 6 bases from J, the junction contained 7 bases not matched to a gene. Germline V gives CDR1 DFQATT, CDR2 SNEGSKA (reference sequence). CDR3 loop: CSAGLAGVISEQYF. In DNA, the CDR3 is TGCAGTGCGGGACTAGCGGGAGTAATAAGCGAGCAGTACTTC.

This clonotype appeared a few times. V gene TRBV6-5 combines with J gene TRBJ2-7; D is perhaps TRBD1 (5 bases). In germline, CDR1 is MNHEY, CDR2 SVGAGI. The V end was cut by 2 bases, the J end by 5 bases, with 13 bases between. The CDR3 is 14 residues long. CDR3 protein: CASSYLGRADEQYF. CDR3 nucleotides: TGTGCCAGCAGTTACCTCGGCAGGGCAGACGAGCAGTACTTC.

This clonotype was counted at least ten times. This chain links TRBV6-2 or TRBV6-3 with TRBJ2-2; no definite D call. Germline CDR1 reads MNHEY; CDR2 reads SVGEGT. The CDR3 totals 14 residues. V gave up 0 bases and J gave up 1 base, with 3 bases separating them. The CDR3 nucleotides are TGTGCCAGCAGTTACTCGAGGAACACCGGGGAGCTGTTTTTT. It encodes CASSYSRNTGELFF.

This chain links TRBV10-3 with TRBJ2-7; possibly TRBD1 for D (6 bases). Between the trimmed V and J ends, which lost 2 bases and 6 bases, there was a span of 11 bases. CDR1 is ENHRY, CDR2 SYGVKD, per germline. The CDR3 extends over 13 amino acids. The CDR3 DNA follows: TGTGCCATCAGTGAGGCAGGGGTTAGCGAGCAGTACTTC. Protein product: CAISEAGVSEQYF.

This sequence joins TRBV20-1 and TRBJ2-1, with a possible D match to TRBD2 (5 bases). Germline V lookup: CDR1 DFQATT, CDR2 SNEGSKA (reference sequence). This CDR3 spans 14 amino acids. V was cut by 6 bases and J by 0 bases, with 12 bases left in between. The DNA of the CDR3 is TGCAGTGCCCATACTGGGAGCTCCTACAATGAGCAGTTCTTC. This sequence encodes CSAHTGSSYNEQFF.

This clonotype was counted between two and nine times. The CDR3 spells CASSGEGGPGEQYF. In nucleotides, the CDR3 is TGTGCCAGCAGTGGAGAGGGAGGGCCGGGAGAGCAGTACTTC. The chain combines TRBV2 with TRBJ2-7; 7 bases fit TRBD2. The CDR3 has 14 amino acids. The V segment lost 4 bases and the J segment 7 bases; nucleotides outside the gene matches: 10. The germline CDR1 and CDR2 sequences are SNHLY and FYNNEI.

This clonotype showed up just a few times. The rearrangement joins TRBV5-1 to TRBJ1-2, with TRBD1 identical over 7 bases. The CDR3 consists of 14 residues. Germline lookup yields CDR1 SGHRS and CDR2 YFSETQ. Germline trimming cut 4 bases from V and 2 bases from J; bases unmatched to any gene: 5. The CDR3 sequence: CASSGTVLNYGYTF. For the CDR3, the DNA is TGCGCCAGCAGCGGGACAGTACTAAACTATGGCTACACCTTC. The variable domain in full, completed from reference TRBV5-1 and TRBJ1-2, reads KAGVTQTPRYLIKTRGQQVTLSCSPISGHRSVSWYQQTPGQGLQFLFEYFSETQRNKGNFPGRFSGRQFSNSRSEMNVSTLELGDSALYLCASSGTVLNYGYTFGSGTRLTVV.

The genes are TRBV27 and TRBJ2-2; D not certain. The germline gives CDR1 MNHEY, CDR2 SMNVEV (reference sequence). The CDR3 consists of 13 residues. V shed 6 bases and J shed 6 bases, with 11 bases lying between them. The CDR3 here is CASRVRKAGELFF. The DNA for the CDR3 is TGTGCCAGCAGAGTGAGGAAAGCCGGGGAGCTGTTTTTT.

In its sample, this clonotype was seen a few times. The chain combines TRBV28 with TRBJ2-1; 7 nucleotides agree with TRBD2. J gave up 0 bases and V 2 bases, and 4 bases lay outside the gene matches. The CDR3 runs to 16 residues. Looked up from germline, CDR1 is MDHEN and CDR2 is SYDVKM. CDR3 sequence (DNA): TGTGCCAGCAGTTTACCAACTAGCGTCTCCTACAATGAGCAGTTCTTC. Translated, it gives CASSLPTSVSYNEQFF.

This clonotype turned up a few times. The chain joins TRBV7-9 to TRBJ2-7, with 8 bases matching TRBD1. With 4 bases clipped from V and 4 bases from J, the junction kept 9 bases outside the gene matches. Germline V gene sequence: CDR1 SEHNR, CDR2 FQNEAQ (reference sequence). The CDR3 extends over 15 amino acids. CDR3 residues: CASSSGTGKRYEQYF. The CDR3 DNA reads TGTGCCAGCAGCTCCGGGACAGGAAAAAGGTACGAGCAGTACTTC.

This clonotype was recorded a few times. The V and J genes are TRBV6-1 and TRBJ2-7, with 10 bases matching TRBD1. Trimming cost V 7 bases and J 2 bases; bases outside gene matches: 5. CDR1 MNHNS and CDR2 SASEGT come from the germline V gene. The CDR3 length is 14 residues. CDR3 sequence: CASNYGTGAYEQYF. The CDR3, as DNA: TGTGCCAGCAACTACGGGACAGGGGCCTACGAGCAGTACTTC.